The T cell receptor (beta chain) under discussion was sequenced for a study of beta chain features in type 1 diabetes. This clone has a handful of counts. The antigen is undetermined. Sorted CD4+ subsets: naive, central memory, regulatory, stem cell-like memory (CD45RO/CCR7/CD25/CD127/CD95/CD27 panel). The CDR3 totals 19 residues. From germline, CDR1 is SNHLY and CDR2 FYNNEI. Trimming pared 3 bases from V and 0 bases from J, leaving 18 bases between. Study-wide results and caveats: VDJ junctions from patients with type 1 diabetes contained fewer insertions and more deletions. In comparison with healthy donors, patients had naive, central memory and Treg TCRB repertoires that appeared more similar. Highly expressing activated T cells could be over-counted with a cDNA template. There was a moderate but significant shortening of TCRB CDR3s in all four CD4+ subsets of Type 1 diabetes patients.

Sequenced material consisted of expressed TCRB transcripts (all of the isolated RNA was reverse transcribed). Generated by immunoSEQ multiplex PCR, the TCRdb table keeps only in-frame clones and is missing some. Here the sample spans more than 100,000 clones, roughly 10% being singletons. The sequence was collected from a man aged 25 to 40 with type 1 diabetes. The sample comprised central memory CD4+ T cells from blood. The genes are TRBV2 and TRBJ2-6; maybe TRBD2 (5 bases). CDR3 sequence reads: CASSDQRGKLSSGANVLTF. In DNA form, the CDR3 reads TGTGCCAGCAGTGATCAACGGGGTAAACTAAGCTCTGGGGCCAACGTCCTGACTTTC.